Following are 31 T cell receptor beta chains from one sample sequenced in a study of OX40 agonist ivuxolimab in advanced cancers. The table came from immunoSEQ multiplex PCR; TCRdb's copy has only in-frame clones and leaves some out. The sample records around 110,000 clones, more than 85% being singletons. The sample in question was CD4+ or CD8+ T cells sorted from blood, obtained in a trial of the OX40 agonist ivuxolimab. These receptor sequences come from an adult with an advanced solid tumor such as melanoma, head and neck, liver or kidney cancer.

This clone was seen just once. The chain has TRBV25-1 and TRBJ1-2, with D unresolved. V was clipped by 1 base and J by 4 bases, with 4 bases between them. The CDR3 totals 12 residues. CDR1 is MGHDK, CDR2 SYGVNS, per germline. The CDR3 here is CASSESSYGYTF. In DNA form, the CDR3 reads TGTGCCAGCAGTGAATCCAGCTATGGCTACACCTTC.

This chain uses TRBV9 with TRBJ2-7; weak D call: TRBD2 (5 bases). The CDR3 length is 12 residues. V lost 5 bases and J 4 bases, leaving 10 bases between the germline ends. The germline CDR1 and CDR2 sequences are SGDLS and YYNGEE. CDR3 DNA: TGTGCCAGCAGTCCGGACTTTTACGAGCAGTACTTC. Protein sequence: CASSPDFYEQYF.

The chain recombines TRBV28 with TRBJ1-2, with D hard to call. The CDR3 contains 16 residues. Germline loops: CDR1 MDHEN, CDR2 SYDVKM. Trimming stripped 0 bases from V and 0 bases from J, with 11 bases between. CDR3 residues: CASSLWSDRANYGYTF. In DNA form, the CDR3 reads TGTGCCAGCAGTTTATGGTCCGATCGGGCTAACTATGGCTACACCTTC.

CDR3 loop: CASSSGQLSSPLHF. The CDR3 region has the DNA TGTGCCAGCAGCTCCGGACAGCTATCTTCACCCCTCCACTTT. V is TRBV7-2 and J is TRBJ1-6; TRBD1 might be the D (6 bases). The CDR3 covers 14 residues. With 4 bases removed from V and 9 bases from J, the gap between germline ends came to 13 bases. CDR1 SGHTA and CDR2 FQGNSA come from the germline V gene.

The gene calls are TRBV7-9 and TRBJ2-3; 12 positions match TRBD2. There are 15 residues in the CDR3. Germline CDR1 SEHNR, CDR2 FQNEAQ (reference sequence). Trimming cost V 5 bases and J 6 bases; bases outside gene matches: 6. The CDR3 coding sequence is TGTGCCAGCAGCACCGGACTAGCGGGATCGGATACGCAGTATTTT. Translating gives CASSTGLAGSDTQYF.

The rearrangement links TRBV6-5 to TRBJ1-1; D uncertain. This CDR3 is built from 11 residues. Germline CDR1 and CDR2: MNHEY and SVGAGI. The V gene lost 6 bases and the J gene lost 10 bases, with 12 bases spanning the gap. The CDR3 reads CASSGVAGAFF. CDR3 DNA sequence: TGTGCCAGCAGCGGGGTCGCTGGAGCTTTCTTT.

The rearrangement uses TRBV11-3 and TRBJ2-7, with D maybe TRBD2 (6 bases). V was shortened by 7 bases and J by 0 bases, with 16 bases between the two germline ends. This CDR3 contains 15 residues. The germline V gene encodes CDR1 SGHNT and CDR2 YENEEA. The CDR3: CASNPGLRSSYEQYF. The CDR3 DNA reads as TGTGCCAGCAACCCGGGACTCAGGAGCTCCTACGAGCAGTACTTC.

This chain links TRBV18 with TRBJ1-5, with D possibly TRBD1 on 6 matching bases. The CDR3 is 16 residues long. Trimming removed 5 bases at V and 5 bases at J, with 19 bases between. Germline CDR1 KGHSH, CDR2 LQKENI. Written as DNA, the CDR3 is TGTGCCAGCTCAGAACAGGGCGGTGGGACCGATCAGCCCCAGCATTTT. Its protein product is CASSEQGGGTDQPQHF. The entire variable domain, with the rest obtained from reference TRBV18 and TRBJ1-5, is as follows: NAGVMQNPRHLVRRRGQEARLRCSPMKGHSHVYWYRQLPEEGLKFMVYLQKENIIDESGMPKERFSAEFPKEGPSILRIQQVVRGDSAAYFCASSEQGGGTDQPQHFGDGTRLSIL.

This clone was detected only once. The V gene is TRBV5-4, the J gene TRBJ1-1, with D possibly being TRBD1 (5 bases). V was clipped by 0 bases and J by 6 bases, with 12 bases between them. This CDR3 spans 14 amino acids. Germline loops: CDR1 SGHNT, CDR2 YYREEE (reference sequence). This CDR3 reads CASSLAGGTAEAFF. The CDR3 nucleotides read TGTGCCAGCAGCTTGGCCGGGGGGACTGCTGAAGCTTTCTTT.

The chain employs TRBV21-1 and TRBJ2-7; the table's D call TRBD1 went unverified against the DNA. TRBV21-1 is an annotated pseudogene. CDR3 length: 17 residues. Here the CDR3 reads CASSKEDRGPLCYEQYF. CDR3 nucleotide sequence: TGTGCCAGCAGCAAAGAGGACAGGGGCCCTCTCTGCTACGAGCAGTACTTC.

The chain carries TRBV5-1 and TRBJ1-1, with D possibly being TRBD1 (5 bases). The CDR3 is made up of 13 amino acids. Trimming shortened V by 4 bases and J by 5 bases, and 12 bases separated the two germline ends. Germline CDR1 reads SGHRS; CDR2 reads YFSETQ. The CDR3 DNA reads TGCGCCAGCAGCCGGAATCAGGGAACTGAAGCTTTCTTT. Translating gives CASSRNQGTEAFF. Using reference TRBV5-1 and TRBJ1-1 for the parts outside the CDR3, the full variable domain is KAGVTQTPRYLIKTRGQQVTLSCSPISGHRSVSWYQQTPGQGLQFLFEYFSETQRNKGNFPGRFSGRQFSNSRSEMNVSTLELGDSALYLCASSRNQGTEAFFGQGTRLTVV.

The CDR3 DNA reads TGTGCCAGTAGTATGAGATCGGTGGGGGAAAAACTGTTTTTT. Translated: CASSMRSVGEKLFF. V is TRBV19 and J is TRBJ1-4; D not certain. Looked up from germline, CDR1 is LNHDA and CDR2 is SQIVND (reference sequence). The CDR3 totals 14 residues. V lost 3 bases and J 8 bases, leaving 13 bases between the germline ends.

The chain carries TRBV18 and TRBJ2-7, with a weak D call TRBD1 (6 bases). Germline assignment: CDR1 KGHSH and CDR2 LQKENI. V lost 2 bases to trimming and J lost 4 bases, with 15 bases between them. CDR3 length equals 15 residues. The CDR3 loop reads CASSPSTGLGYEQYF. The CDR3 coding sequence is TGTGCCAGCTCACCAAGCACAGGGCTAGGGTACGAGCAGTACTTC. Looking up the rest from reference TRBV18 and TRBJ2-7 gives the full variable domain: NAGVMQNPRHLVRRRGQEARLRCSPMKGHSHVYWYRQLPEEGLKFMVYLQKENIIDESGMPKERFSAEFPKEGPSILRIQQVVRGDSAAYFCASSPSTGLGYEQYFGPGTRLTVT.

This chain connects TRBV7-9 to TRBJ2-7; 7 bases line up with TRBD2. V lost 5 bases and J lost 2; bases outside the gene matches: 12. Germline CDR1 and CDR2: SEHNR and FQNEAQ (reference sequence). CDR3 length equals 16 residues. The chain's CDR3 is CASSAGKGLGPYEQYF. CDR3 nucleotide sequence: TGTGCCAGCAGCGCCGGAAAAGGACTAGGCCCCTACGAGCAGTACTTC.

A note on this clone: The identical CDR3 is also encoded by other nucleotide sequences in the sample. The gene calls are TRBV7-3 and TRBJ2-1; TRBD1 matches at 9 bases. The CDR3 runs 15 residues. Per the germline V gene, CDR1 is SGHTA and CDR2 is FQGTGA. V lost 3 bases and J lost 0; bases outside the gene matches: 0. As DNA, the CDR3 is TGTGCCAGCAGCTTGGGACAGGGCTCCTACAATGAGCAGTTCTTC. This translates into CASSLGQGSYNEQFF. Full variable domain (missing parts from reference TRBV7-3 and TRBJ2-1): GAGVSQTPSNKVTEKGKYVELRCDPISGHTALYWYRQSLGQGPEFLIYFQGTGAADDSGLPNDRFFAVRPEGSVSTLKIQRTERGDSAVYLCASSLGQGSYNEQFFGPGTRLTVL.

As regards this clone: One end of the junction fails to match germline, which may point to a read error. This chain connects TRBV28 to TRBJ2-7; maybe TRBD2 (6 bases). This CDR3 spans 16 amino acids. The germline V gene encodes CDR1 MDHEN and CDR2 SYDVKM. The CDR3 DNA follows: TGTGCCAGCACTTTAAGCCGTGGGGGAGGTATACGCGAGCAGTACTTC. This translates into CASTLSRGGGIREQYF. The variable domain in full, with the rest retrieved from reference TRBV28 and TRBJ2-7, is DVKVTQSSRYLVKRTGEKVFLECVQDMDHENMFWYRQDPGLGLRLIYFSYDVKMKEKGDIPEGYSVSREKKERFSLILESASTNQTSMYLCASTLSRGGGIREQYFGPGTRLTVT.

The chain joins TRBV7-9 to TRBJ2-7; 8 nucleotides line up with TRBD2. The CDR3 loop spans 15 amino acids. Unmatched junction bases numbered 13, after V lost 5 bases and J lost 7 bases. Germline CDR1 is SEHNR and CDR2 is FQNEAQ (reference sequence). The CDR3 sequence is CASSQRTGGGKEQYF. The CDR3 region has the DNA TGTGCCAGCAGCCAGAGGACGGGAGGGGGGAAGGAGCAGTACTTC.

V and J are TRBV28 and TRBJ2-1, with 7 positions matching TRBD2. Trimming at V came to 3 bases and at J to 5 bases, leaving 7 bases not matched to a gene. Germline assignment: CDR1 MDHEN and CDR2 SYDVKM. The length of the CDR3 is 15 residues. The CDR3 spells CASSLPGLKDNEQFF. CDR3 nucleotide sequence: TGTGCCAGCAGTTTGCCGGGACTAAAAGACAATGAGCAGTTCTTC.

This rearrangement joins TRBV19 to TRBJ1-1; the match to TRBD1 covers 9 bases. Germline CDR1 LNHDA, CDR2 SQIVND (reference sequence). CDR3 length: 17 residues. V lost 5 bases and J lost 7; bases outside the gene matches: 17. The CDR3 spells CASSPQRGQGLFGEAFF. The DNA of the CDR3 is TGTGCCAGTAGTCCTCAAAGGGGACAGGGTCTGTTTGGTGAAGCTTTCTTT.

V gene TRBV28 combines with J gene TRBJ1-1; 11 nucleotides line up with TRBD1. Germline V CDR1 and CDR2: MDHEN, SYDVKM. The V and J ends lost 5 bases and 0 bases, in that order; junction bases with no gene match: 14. The CDR3 runs to 19 residues. The CDR3, as DNA: TGTGCCAGCAGTCGATTAGGGGACAGGGGGTATTCAATGAACACTGAAGCTTTCTTT. Protein: CASSRLGDRGYSMNTEAFF. Full variable domain (rest looked up from reference TRBV28 and TRBJ1-1): DVKVTQSSRYLVKRTGEKVFLECVQDMDHENMFWYRQDPGLGLRLIYFSYDVKMKEKGDIPEGYSVSREKKERFSLILESASTNQTSMYLCASSRLGDRGYSMNTEAFFGQGTRLTVV.

As DNA, the CDR3 is TGTGCCAGCAGCTTACGCAGGGAAGAGACCCAGTACTTC. Its translation: CASSLRREETQYF. This rearrangement joins TRBV7-2 to TRBJ2-5; perhaps TRBD1 as D (5 bases). V was pared by 2 bases and J by 3 bases, with 7 bases between. The CDR3 contains 13 residues. Germline loops: CDR1 SGHTA, CDR2 FQGNSA.

The chain couples TRBV28 to TRBJ1-5; no firm D call. The CDR3 sequence is 14 residues long. The germline gives CDR1 MDHEN, CDR2 SYDVKM. Trimming shortened V by 6 bases and J by 1 base, and 10 bases separated the two germline ends. The CDR3 region is CASSLSRSNQPQHF. CDR3 bases: TGTGCCAGCAGCCTCTCGAGGAGCAATCAGCCCCAGCATTTT.

V and J are TRBV7-9 and TRBJ2-3, with 8 nucleotides matching TRBD1. CDR1 and CDR2 from the germline V gene are SEHNR and FQNEAQ (reference sequence). V shed 5 bases, J shed 4 bases, and the junction held 8 bases outside the gene matches. The CDR3 consists of 15 residues. The CDR3 DNA reads TGTGCCAGCAGCCCTCCAGGGGGCATCGCAGATACGCAGTATTTT. It translates to CASSPPGGIADTQYF. The full variable domain, its missing parts supplied by reference TRBV7-9 and TRBJ2-3, is DTGVSQNPRHKITKRGQNVTFRCDPISEHNRLYWYRQTLGQGPEFLTYFQNEAQLEKSRLLSDRFSAERPKGSFSTLEIQRTEQGDSAMYLCASSPPGGIADTQYFGPGTRLTVL.

The chain has TRBV28 and TRBJ1-2; the D gene is possibly TRBD1 (5 bases). Trimming removed 3 bases at V and 6 bases at J, with 14 bases between. In germline, CDR1 is MDHEN, CDR2 SYDVKM. This CDR3 has 14 amino acids. CDR3 amino acids: CASSFIVGGNGYTF. CDR3 coding DNA: TGTGCCAGCAGTTTCATAGTGGGGGGGAATGGCTACACCTTC.

V is TRBV18 and J is TRBJ1-1; D is possibly TRBD1 (5 bases). From germline, CDR1 is KGHSH and CDR2 LQKENI. The CDR3 runs 16 residues. Trimming took 3 bases from V and 1 from J, leaving 15 bases between them. The CDR3 nucleotides are TGTGCCAGCTCACCCGGGGCAGGGAGAGGGAACACTGAAGCTTTCTTT. Its translation: CASSPGAGRGNTEAFF.

V and J are TRBV27 and TRBJ2-1; D uncertain. Per germline, CDR1 MNHEY and CDR2 SMNVEV (reference sequence). V lost 2 bases, J lost 3 bases, and 2 bases lay in between. This CDR3 comprises 12 residues. For the CDR3, the DNA is TGTGCCAGCAGTTTAAACTACAATGAGCAGTTCTTC. Encoded protein: CASSLNYNEQFF.

The chain is built from TRBV10-3 and TRBJ2-2, with 12 nucleotides matching TRBD2. Germline CDR1 and CDR2: ENHRY and SYGVKD. J was trimmed by 5 bases and V by 6 bases; bases with no gene match: 7. The CDR3 extends over 16 amino acids. Here the CDR3 reads CAIRLTSGSGTGELFF. DNA of the CDR3: TGTGCCATCAGGCTGACTAGCGGGAGTGGGACCGGGGAGCTGTTTTTT.

This chain uses TRBV5-1 with TRBJ1-4; D gene ambiguous. CDR1 is SGHRS and CDR2 is YFSETQ in the germline V gene. This CDR3 has 16 residues. The V and J ends lost 2 bases and 0 bases respectively, with 11 bases between them. CDR3 nucleotide sequence: TGCGCCAGCAGCTTCGGAAATGTTGCAACTAATGAAAAACTGTTTTTT. This gives the protein CASSFGNVATNEKLFF. Looking up the rest from reference TRBV5-1 and TRBJ1-4 gives the full variable domain: KAGVTQTPRYLIKTRGQQVTLSCSPISGHRSVSWYQQTPGQGLQFLFEYFSETQRNKGNFPGRFSGRQFSNSRSEMNVSTLELGDSALYLCASSFGNVATNEKLFFGSGTQLSVL.

The chain couples TRBV6-5 to TRBJ2-3; D remains unclear. V lost 0 bases to trimming and J lost 5 bases, with 9 bases between them. Germline V gene lookup returns CDR1 MNHEY and CDR2 SVGAGI. The CDR3 runs to 14 residues. CDR3 amino acids: CASSYSRVRDTQYF. CDR3 nucleotides: TGTGCCAGCAGTTACTCTAGAGTTCGAGATACGCAGTATTTT.

Here the CDR3 reads CASTGHHWGEAFF. The CDR3 bases are TGCGCCAGCACTGGACACCATTGGGGTGAAGCTTTCTTT. The chain has TRBV10-1 and TRBJ1-1; D perhaps matches TRBD1 (5 bases). The CDR3 loop spans 13 amino acids. V gave up 7 bases and J gave up 7 bases, with 16 bases separating them. The V gene's germline CDR1 is WNHNN and CDR2 SYGVQD (reference sequence).

Remarks on this clone: The sample has other DNA sequences that encode this CDR3 too. J is TRBJ1-3 and V is TRBV27, with D maybe TRBD1 (5 bases). Per the germline V gene, CDR1 is MNHEY and CDR2 is SMNVEV (reference sequence). Trimming took 2 bases from V and 1 from J, leaving 6 bases between them. CDR3 length: 14 residues. The CDR3: CASSLRGSGNTIYF. As DNA, the CDR3 is TGTGCCAGCAGTTTACGGGGGTCTGGAAACACCATATATTTT.